The rows below give T cell receptor beta chains drawn from one sample of a study of blood T cell repertoires in COVID-19. Sequenced by immunoSEQ multiplex PCR; TCRdb stores in-frame clones only, minus some. The sample includes some 48,000 clones, approximately 95% seen only once; the top ten take roughly 0.99%. What was sequenced was peripheral blood. The receptors originated from a man aged 55 to 70 with COVID-19, enrolled during active disease. CDR3s include the opening cysteine and the closing phenylalanine or tryptophan. A D gene is named only where the DNA matches it firmly. For some rows the clone size is stated as once, few or many, or as a class when expanded; others skip it.

D	J	V	size	CDR3	DNA
.	TRBJ1-1	TRBV21-1	.	CASSKELETLNTEAFF	TGTGCCAGCAGCAAAGAGTTGGAGACTTTGAACACTGAAGCTTTCTTT
.	TRBJ1-3	TRBV6-6	.	CASSYSTAGNTIYF	TGTGCCAGCAGTTACTCGACAGCTGGAAACACCATATATTTT
.	TRBJ1-2	TRBV18	.	CASSPPQGNYGYTF	TGTGCCAGCTCACCACCTCAGGGTAACTATGGCTACACCTTC
.	TRBJ1-2	TRBV29-1	.	CSVVLPKYGYTF	TGCAGCGTTGTACTCCCAAAGTATGGCTACACCTTC
.	TRBJ2-2	TRBV18	few	CASSPHPGNTGELFF	TGTGCCAGCTCACCACATCCGGGGAACACCGGGGAGCTGTTTTTT
.	TRBJ2-7	TRBV7-2	.	CASSPTRGGYEQYF	TGTGCCAGCAGCCCTACTAGAGGGGGCTACGAGCAGTACTTC
.	TRBJ2-1	TRBV9	.	CASSVGLGGKGEQFF	TGTGCCAGCAGCGTAGGCCTAGGGGGAAAGGGTGAGCAGTTCTTC
.	TRBJ1-2	TRBV4-3	.	CASSQGPANYGYTF	TGCGCCAGCAGCCAAGGTCCAGCTAACTATGGCTACACCTTC
TRBD1	TRBJ1-1	TRBV27	once	CASSPGQGRTEAFF	TGTGCCAGCAGTCCGGGACAGGGGAGGACTGAAGCTTTCTTT
.	TRBJ1-1	TRBV6-6	.	CASHPGGNTEAFF	TGTGCCAGCCACCCCGGGGGGAATACTGAAGCTTTCTTT
TRBD2	TRBJ2-5	TRBV28	.	CASSLSASGSQETQYF	TGTGCCAGCAGTTTATCGGCTAGCGGGTCCCAAGAGACCCAGTACTTC
TRBD2	TRBJ2-7	TRBV4-1	.	CASSQEAGGRSYEQYF	TGCGCCAGCAGCCAAGAGGCGGGGGGGCGATCCTACGAGCAGTACTTC
.	TRBJ2-2	TRBV5-1	.	CASSPGQGGVPGELFF	TGCGCCAGCAGCCCTGGACAGGGAGGGGTCCCGGGGGAGCTGTTTTTT
.	TRBJ2-2	TRBV10-3	.	CAISESRGALTGELFF	TGTGCCATCAGTGAGTCCCGAGGAGCACTCACCGGGGAGCTGTTTTTT
.	TRBJ2-1	TRBV9	.	CASSVAGLNEQFF	TGTGCCAGCAGCGTAGCTGGGCTGAATGAGCAGTTCTTC
.	TRBJ2-7	TRBV12-3/TRBV12-4	.	CASSFSVGLEQYF	TGTGCCAGCAGTTTCTCGGTGGGGCTCGAGCAGTACTTC
.	TRBJ1-5	TRBV6-5	.	CASSPRSGNQPQHF	TGTGCCAGCAGTCCCCGGTCAGGAAACCAGCCCCAGCATTTT
.	TRBJ1-3	TRBV27	.	CASRSGSWASGNTIYF	TGTGCCAGCCGATCAGGGTCCTGGGCATCTGGAAACACCATATATTTT
.	TRBJ2-7	TRBV6-5	.	CASSPRVSYEQYF	TGTGCCAGCAGTCCCCGGGTATCCTACGAGCAGTACTTC
TRBD1	TRBJ1-5	TRBV10-3	.	CATGQGAGQPQHF	TGTGCCACCGGACAGGGGGCGGGTCAGCCCCAGCATTTT
TRBD1	TRBJ2-3	TRBV7-3	.	CASSSPGQGLPDTQYF	TGTGCCAGCAGCTCTCCGGGACAGGGGTTACCAGATACGCAGTATTTT
TRBD2	TRBJ2-1	TRBV11-3	once	CASSIGLAGAGDEQFF	TGTGCCAGCAGCATTGGACTAGCGGGAGCTGGGGATGAGCAGTTCTTC
TRBD1	TRBJ2-1	TRBV13	.	CASSDPGQGGYEQFF	TGTGCCAGCAGCGATCCGGGACAGGGGGGCTATGAGCAGTTCTTC
TRBD2	TRBJ2-4	TRBV18	.	CASSPAKAGVAKNIQYF	TGTGCCAGCTCACCTGCGAAGGCGGGAGTAGCCAAAAACATTCAGTACTTC
TRBD1	TRBJ1-2	TRBV5-4	once	CASSTWTGEDYGYTF	TGTGCCAGCAGCACTTGGACAGGGGAGGACTATGGCTACACCTTC
.	TRBJ1-6	TRBV4-2	.	CASSQVLGVSNSPLHF	TGTGCCAGCAGCCAAGTCTTAGGGGTGAGTAATTCACCCCTCCACTTT
.	TRBJ1-5	TRBV4-3	.	CASSRRQGSQPQHF	TGCGCCAGCAGCCGCAGGCAGGGAAGTCAGCCCCAGCATTTT
.	TRBJ1-5	TRBV3-1/TRBV3-2	.	CASSGLHSNQPQHF	TGTGCCAGCAGCGGCCTTCATAGCAATCAGCCCCAGCATTTT
TRBD2	TRBJ2-2	TRBV7-2	few	CASSIAGGPTGELFF	TGTGCCAGCAGTATAGCGGGAGGGCCGACCGGGGAGCTGTTTTTT
TRBD1	TRBJ1-1	TRBV2	.	CASSEQGARTEAFF	TGTGCCAGCAGTGAACAGGGGGCGAGGACTGAAGCTTTCTTT
TRBD1	TRBJ2-7	TRBV5-1	.	CASSSTGIHEQYF	TGCGCCAGCAGCTCGACAGGGATCCACGAGCAGTACTTC
TRBD1	TRBJ1-3	TRBV6-6	.	CASRRFPGQGVSGNTIYF	TGTGCCAGCAGGCGATTTCCGGGACAGGGAGTCTCTGGAAACACCATATATTTT
.	TRBJ2-2	TRBV19	few	CASSIDWQNTGELFF	TGTGCCAGTAGTATAGACTGGCAGAACACCGGGGAGCTGTTTTTT
.	TRBJ1-5	TRBV15	.	CATRGAGSNQPQHF	TGTGCCACCAGAGGGGCAGGTAGCAATCAGCCCCAGCATTTT
.	TRBJ1-2	TRBV12-5	.	CASGLVPTGGYTF	TGTGCTAGTGGTTTGGTGCCGACAGGCGGCTACACCTTC
.	TRBJ1-2	TRBV7-8	.	CASSLVGREANYGYTF	TGTGCCAGCAGCTTAGTGGGCAGGGAGGCTAACTATGGCTACACCTTC
.	TRBJ2-6	TRBV5-6	.	CASSLVVGGRFGANVLTF	TGTGCCAGCAGCTTGGTCGTCGGGGGGCGCTTTGGGGCCAACGTCCTGACTTTC
.	TRBJ2-7	TRBV6-5	.	CASSYSQGRVLYEQYF	TGTGCCAGCAGTTACTCTCAGGGCAGGGTCTTGTACGAGCAGTACTTC
TRBD1	TRBJ1-2	TRBV5-1	.	CASSKGQTLYGYTF	TGCGCCAGCAGCAAGGGACAGACCCTCTATGGCTACACCTTC
TRBD2	TRBJ2-1	TRBV27	.	CASSLLAGGGIVGYNEQFF	TGTGCCAGCAGTTTGCTAGCGGGAGGGGGTATTGTGGGATACAATGAGCAGTTCTTC
.	TRBJ1-2	TRBV14	.	CASSQDLSYGYTF	TGTGCCAGCAGCCAAGATTTGAGCTATGGCTACACCTTC
.	TRBJ1-5	TRBV28	.	CASSSGDVPQHF	TGTGCCAGCAGTTCAGGGGATGTGCCCCAGCATTTT
.	TRBJ1-1	TRBV16	.	CASSLPKEQGHEAFF	TGTGCCAGCAGCCTTCCGAAGGAACAGGGCCATGAAGCTTTCTTT
.	TRBJ2-5	TRBV2	.	CASTEGGGQETQYF	TGTGCCAGCACCGAGGGAGGGGGCCAAGAGACCCAGTACTTC
TRBD2	TRBJ2-1	TRBV6-5	.	CASKITSGSNEQFF	TGTGCCAGCAAGATAACTAGCGGGAGCAATGAGCAGTTCTTC
.	TRBJ2-5	TRBV19	.	CASSITGLRETQYF	TGTGCCAGTAGTATAACGGGGTTGCGAGAGACCCAGTACTTC
TRBD1	TRBJ2-2	TRBV6-5	.	CASRADRGFTGELFF	TGTGCCAGCAGGGCGGACAGGGGGTTCACCGGGGAGCTGTTTTTT
TRBD2	TRBJ2-3	TRBV27	once	CASSLSAGGTDTQYF	TGTGCCAGCAGTTTATCGGCGGGGGGGACTGATACGCAGTATTTT
TRBD2	TRBJ2-1	TRBV4-1	.	CASSQESSGRGEQFF	TGCGCCAGCAGCCAAGAATCTAGCGGGAGGGGTGAGCAGTTCTTC
.	TRBJ1-6	TRBV5-5	.	CASSFGGHNSPLHF	TGTGCCAGCAGCTTCGGTGGGCATAATTCACCCCTCCACTTT
.	TRBJ2-3	TRBV30	.	CAWRLASTDTQYF	TGTGCCTGGAGGCTAGCGAGCACAGATACGCAGTATTTT
.	TRBJ1-5	TRBV7-2	.	CASSPTPGGLGNQPQHF	TGTGCCAGCAGCCCTACACCGGGCGGACTGGGGAATCAGCCCCAGCATTTT
TRBD2	TRBJ2-7	TRBV3-1/TRBV3-2	few	CASSLRRLAGSSSYEQYF	TGTGCCAGCAGCTTAAGAAGACTAGCGGGGAGTAGTTCCTACGAGCAGTACTTC
.	TRBJ2-1	TRBV4-2	.	CASSQVPLEYAHEQFF	TGTGCCAGCAGCCAAGTTCCCCTAGAGTACGCTCATGAGCAGTTCTTC
TRBD1	TRBJ2-1	TRBV24-1	.	CATSGLTGTGGYEQFF	TGTGCCACCAGTGGACTCACCGGGACAGGGGGCTATGAGCAGTTCTTC
TRBD1	TRBJ1-2	TRBV3-1/TRBV3-2	.	CASSLGQGNYGYTF	TGTGCCAGCAGTCTTGGACAGGGTAACTATGGCTACACCTTC
.	TRBJ1-6	TRBV18	.	CASSPSLSYNSPLHF	TGTGCCAGCTCACCGTCACTCTCCTATAATTCACCCCTCCACTTT
.	TRBJ1-2	TRBV6-5	.	CASSYSMRVNYGYTF	TGTGCCAGCAGTTACTCGATGAGGGTTAACTATGGCTACACCTTC